A selection of T cell receptor beta chains follows, all from one sample in a study of blood T cell repertoires in COVID-19. The assay was immunoSEQ multiplex PCR, and TCRdb's table has in-frame clones only and misses some. There are hundreds of thousands of clones in the sample; about 85% occur only once, and just under 1% lies in the top ten. What was sequenced was peripheral blood. Source of these receptors: a man in his forties with acute or convalescent COVID-19. Both conserved end residues are part of each CDR3. A D gene is named only where the DNA matches it firmly. Size is omitted from some rows. Given values are once, few, many or a class for expanded clones.

D: NA; V: TRBV3-1/TRBV3-2; size: NA; J: TRBJ1-1; CDR3: CASSLRGRVNTEAFF; DNA: TGTGCCAGCAGCCTCAGAGGCAGGGTGAACACTGAAGCTTTCTTT
D: NA; V: TRBV3-1/TRBV3-2; size: NA; J: TRBJ1-2; CDR3: CASSQDELKGGYTF; DNA: TGTGCCAGCAGCCAAGATGAATTAAAGGGGGGCTACACCTTC
D: TRBD1; V: TRBV7-9; size: NA; J: TRBJ2-5; CDR3: CASSSDRAQETQYF; DNA: TGTGCCAGCAGCTCGGACAGGGCTCAAGAGACCCAGTACTTC
D: TRBD2; V: TRBV7-9; size: NA; J: TRBJ2-2; CDR3: CASSLHRGRATGSPGELFF; DNA: TGTGCCAGCAGCTTACATCGAGGGAGGGCGACCGGCTCGCCCGGGGAGCTGTTTTTT
D: NA; V: TRBV5-1; size: NA; J: TRBJ1-1; CDR3: CASSLEGMNTEAFF; DNA: TGCGCCAGCAGCTTGGAGGGGATGAACACTGAAGCTTTCTTT
D: TRBD1; V: TRBV2; size: NA; J: TRBJ1-2; CDR3: CASRLGTESNYGYTF; DNA: TGTGCCAGCAGACTTGGGACAGAGAGCAACTATGGCTACACCTTC
D: TRBD1; V: TRBV7-2; size: NA; J: TRBJ1-5; CDR3: CASSSGQGRTNQPQHF; DNA: TGTGCCAGCAGCTCCGGACAGGGGAGGACCAATCAGCCCCAGCATTTT
D: TRBD1; V: TRBV11-2; size: NA; J: TRBJ2-2; CDR3: CASSLGDRGITGELFF; DNA: TGTGCCAGCAGCTTGGGGGACAGGGGGATTACCGGGGAGCTGTTTTTT
D: NA; V: TRBV6-6; size: NA; J: TRBJ1-2; CDR3: CASSRVGTAGVNYGYTF; DNA: TGTGCCAGCAGTCGGGTGGGAACGGCAGGGGTGAACTATGGCTACACCTTC
D: TRBD2; V: TRBV4-2; size: NA; J: TRBJ2-7; CDR3: CASSQVLAGGYEQYF; DNA: TGTGCCAGCAGCCAGGTCTTAGCGGGCGGCTACGAGCAGTACTTC
D: TRBD2; V: TRBV6-5; size: NA; J: TRBJ2-7; CDR3: CASTRELAGGYEQYF; DNA: TGTGCCAGCACCCGAGAACTAGCGGGCGGCTACGAGCAGTACTTC
D: NA; V: TRBV3-1/TRBV3-2; size: NA; J: TRBJ2-7; CDR3: CASSQLGDEQYF; DNA: TGTGCCAGCAGCCAACTGGGAGACGAGCAGTACTTC
D: NA; V: TRBV3-1/TRBV3-2; size: NA; J: TRBJ1-1; CDR3: CASSPTGLSAEAFF; DNA: TGTGCCAGCAGCCCGACGGGATTAAGTGCTGAAGCTTTCTTT
D: NA; V: TRBV10-2; size: NA; J: TRBJ1-5; CDR3: CASSEPPRVPQHF; DNA: TGCGCCAGCAGTGAACCCCCTCGCGTGCCCCAGCATTTT
D: NA; V: TRBV6-5; size: few; J: TRBJ1-4; CDR3: CASREPAETEKLFF; DNA: TGTGCCAGCAGGGAGCCCGCGGAGACCGAAAAACTGTTTTTT
D: NA; V: TRBV5-6; size: NA; J: TRBJ1-2; CDR3: CASSSTGLLNYGYTF; DNA: TGTGCCAGCAGCAGCACGGGACTCCTTAACTATGGCTACACCTTC
D: NA; V: TRBV19; size: NA; J: TRBJ1-3; CDR3: CASSMAGPSSGNTIYF; DNA: TGTGCCAGTAGTATGGCAGGGCCAAGCTCTGGAAACACCATATATTTT
D: TRBD1; V: TRBV25-1; size: NA; J: TRBJ2-7; CDR3: CASSSGTGAYEQYF; DNA: TGTGCCAGCAGTTCCGGGACAGGAGCTTACGAGCAGTACTTC
D: NA; V: TRBV29-1; size: NA; J: TRBJ1-2; CDR3: CSVVRNNYGYTF; DNA: TGCAGCGTTGTGAGGAATAACTATGGCTACACCTTC
D: NA; V: TRBV19; size: NA; J: TRBJ1-2; CDR3: CASSHPPDSYGYTF; DNA: TGTGCCAGTAGTCACCCCCCAGACAGCTATGGCTACACCTTC
D: NA; V: TRBV29-1; size: NA; J: TRBJ1-2; CDR3: CSASNSNYGYTF; DNA: TGCAGCGCCTCTAATTCTAACTATGGCTACACCTTC
D: TRBD1; V: TRBV6-6; size: few; J: TRBJ1-3; CDR3: CASSHGTGGLSGNTIYF; DNA: TGTGCCAGCAGTCACGGGACAGGGGGACTCTCTGGAAACACCATATATTTT
D: NA; V: TRBV15; size: NA; J: TRBJ1-2; CDR3: CATSRGGADTNYGYTF; DNA: TGTGCCACCAGCAGGGGGGGGGCAGACACTAACTATGGCTACACCTTC
D: TRBD2; V: TRBV2; size: few; J: TRBJ2-1; CDR3: CASSPSGGSYNEQFF; DNA: TGTGCCAGCAGTCCTAGCGGGGGGTCCTACAATGAGCAGTTCTTC
D: NA; V: TRBV5-1; size: NA; J: TRBJ1-1; CDR3: CASRVANTEAFF; DNA: TGCGCCAGCAGGGTAGCGAACACTGAAGCTTTCTTT
D: TRBD1; V: TRBV11-3; size: NA; J: TRBJ1-6; CDR3: CASRGDRRYNSPLHF; DNA: TGTGCCAGCAGAGGGGACAGACGATATAATTCACCCCTCCACTTT
D: NA; V: TRBV28; size: NA; J: TRBJ1-1; CDR3: CASSLSGVPTEAFF; DNA: TGTGCCAGCAGTTTATCGGGGGTCCCGACTGAAGCTTTCTTT
D: NA; V: TRBV7-8; size: NA; J: TRBJ2-1; CDR3: CASSSVASSYNEQFF; DNA: TGTGCCAGCAGCTCCGTAGCGAGCTCCTACAATGAGCAGTTCTTC
D: TRBD1; V: TRBV5-1; size: NA; J: TRBJ2-7; CDR3: CASSAPGQGNEQYF; DNA: TGCGCCAGCAGCGCTCCGGGACAGGGGAACGAGCAGTACTTC
D: NA; V: TRBV18; size: NA; J: TRBJ1-5; CDR3: CASSPRGGNQPQHF; DNA: TGTGCCAGCTCACCTAGAGGGGGTAATCAGCCCCAGCATTTT
D: NA; V: TRBV6-1; size: NA; J: TRBJ1-2; CDR3: CASSEGPGINYGYTF; DNA: TGTGCCAGCAGTGAAGGGCCAGGGATTAACTATGGCTACACCTTC
D: NA; V: TRBV5-4; size: NA; J: TRBJ2-5; CDR3: CASTTGDRQETQYF; DNA: TGTGCCAGCACCACTGGCGACAGACAAGAGACCCAGTACTTC
D: NA; V: TRBV4-2; size: NA; J: TRBJ2-5; CDR3: CASSQETSRSQGTQYF; DNA: TGTGCCAGCAGCCAAGAAACTAGCCGGTCTCAGGGGACCCAGTACTTC
D: NA; V: TRBV5-8; size: NA; J: TRBJ1-6; CDR3: CASSLERESSPLHF; DNA: TGTGCCAGCAGCCTGGAACGGGAGTCCTCACCCCTCCACTTT
D: TRBD1; V: TRBV4-2; size: NA; J: TRBJ2-3; CDR3: CASGQGPTDTQYF; DNA: TGTGCCAGCGGACAGGGGCCTACAGATACGCAGTATTTT
D: TRBD1; V: TRBV15; size: NA; J: TRBJ1-2; CDR3: CATSEMDRVGVGYTF; DNA: TGTGCCACCAGCGAGATGGACAGGGTAGGAGTCGGCTACACCTTC
D: NA; V: TRBV7-9; size: NA; J: TRBJ2-2; CDR3: CASSLMSIGELFF; DNA: TGTGCCAGCAGCTTAATGAGCATCGGGGAGCTGTTTTTT
D: NA; V: TRBV30; size: NA; J: TRBJ2-5; CDR3: CAWSHHKETQYF; DNA: TGTGCCTGGAGTCACCACAAGGAGACCCAGTACTTC
D: TRBD1; V: TRBV4-1; size: NA; J: TRBJ1-4; CDR3: CASSQTDRERLELFF; DNA: TGCGCCAGCAGCCAAACGGACAGGGAAAGGTTGGAACTGTTTTTT
D: NA; V: TRBV6-1; size: NA; J: TRBJ2-3; CDR3: CASSVAFRGGTDTQYF; DNA: TGTGCCAGCAGTGTGGCCTTCAGGGGAGGGACAGATACGCAGTATTTT
D: NA; V: TRBV18; size: NA; J: TRBJ1-1; CDR3: CASSPGTGIRAEAFF; DNA: TGTGCCAGCTCACCCGGAACAGGGATAAGGGCTGAAGCTTTCTTT
D: NA; V: TRBV7-9; size: NA; J: TRBJ1-5; CDR3: CASSLQGNQPQHF; DNA: TGTGCCAGCAGCTTACAGGGAAACCAGCCCCAGCATTTT
D: NA; V: TRBV10-3; size: NA; J: TRBJ2-3; CDR3: CAITPGGTDTQYF; DNA: TGTGCCATCACCCCGGGTGGCACAGATACGCAGTATTTT
D: NA; V: TRBV3-1/TRBV3-2; size: NA; J: TRBJ1-3; CDR3: CASSQGDWNTIYF; DNA: TGTGCCAGCAGCCAGGGGGACTGGAACACCATATATTTT
D: NA; V: TRBV2; size: NA; J: TRBJ2-3; CDR3: CASPRQDTDTQYF; DNA: TGTGCCAGCCCCCGACAGGACACAGATACGCAGTATTTT
D: NA; V: TRBV5-4; size: NA; J: TRBJ2-5; CDR3: CASSLDPGQETQYF; DNA: TGTGCCAGCAGCCTGGACCCGGGCCAAGAGACCCAGTACTTC
D: TRBD1; V: TRBV12-3/TRBV12-4; size: NA; J: TRBJ1-2; CDR3: CASRATGIYGYTF; DNA: TGTGCCAGCAGAGCGACAGGGATCTATGGCTACACCTTC
D: NA; V: TRBV19; size: NA; J: TRBJ1-6; CDR3: CASSLGQPNSPLHF; DNA: TGTGCCAGTAGTCTCGGACAGCCTAATTCACCCCTCCACTTT
D: NA; V: TRBV14; size: once; J: TRBJ1-2; CDR3: CASSPGVGGTTGYTF; DNA: TGTGCCAGCAGCCCCGGTGTCGGGGGGACTACTGGCTACACCTTC
D: NA; V: TRBV28; size: NA; J: TRBJ1-2; CDR3: CASSPDGHLGYTF; DNA: TGTGCCAGCAGCCCAGACGGACATCTAGGCTACACCTTC
D: NA; V: TRBV28; size: NA; J: TRBJ1-2; CDR3: CASIYAGLRSNYGYTF; DNA: TGTGCCAGCATTTACGCGGGACTTAGGTCTAACTATGGCTACACCTTC
D: NA; V: TRBV5-8; size: NA; J: TRBJ1-1; CDR3: CASSLWGGRAYAEAFF; DNA: TGTGCCAGCAGCTTGTGGGGGGGCAGGGCTTATGCTGAAGCTTTCTTT